Each of the 3 T cell receptor beta chains below was sequenced from the same sample in a study of T cells in Graves' hyperthyroidism and ophthalmopathy. Regions amplified from RNA transcripts were the TCR beta CDR3 regions. HTBI primers were the set used in a first-round RT-PCR of the TCR CDR3. Via MiXCR, TCRdb re-called the multiplex PCR reads, giving one row per CDR3 protein. The repertoire has roughly 700,000 distinct CDR3 sequences, about a third of them found once; the top ten carry less than 35%. Sequencing was done on a sample of blood. Receptor source: a woman aged 40-49 years with Graves' hyperthyroidism.

This clonotype was picked up many times. The chain is built from TRBV7-9 and TRBJ2-7; 10 bases match TRBD1. Looked up from germline, CDR1 is SEHNR and CDR2 is FQNEAQ (reference sequence). This CDR3 has 15 residues. Germline trimming cut 3 bases from V and 3 bases from J; bases unmatched to any gene: 5. The CDR3 loop is CASSLRQGAGYEQYF. The CDR3 coding sequence is TGTGCCAGCAGCTTGAGACAGGGGGCCGGCTACGAGCAGTACTTC.

This clonotype was detected ten times or more. V is TRBV12-3 or TRBV12-4 and J is TRBJ1-1; 8 bases map to TRBD1. The length of the CDR3 is 13 residues. V shed 7 bases, J shed 6 bases, and the junction held 7 bases outside the gene matches. The CDR3: CASTRDRKAEAFF. DNA of the CDR3: TGTGCCAGCACCCGGGACAGGAAAGCTGAAGCTTTCTTT.

This clonotype has only a few counts. The V call is TRBV14, the J call TRBJ1-2; possibly TRBD1 for D (5 bases). Germline V gene lookup returns CDR1 SGHDN and CDR2 FVKESK. V dropped 0 bases and J dropped 8 bases, with 19 bases sitting between them. CDR3 length: 16 residues. The CDR3 bases are TGTGCCAGCAGCCAAGACCGACAGCCCCCTCTTGACGGCTACACCTTC. Its protein is CASSQDRQPPLDGYTF.